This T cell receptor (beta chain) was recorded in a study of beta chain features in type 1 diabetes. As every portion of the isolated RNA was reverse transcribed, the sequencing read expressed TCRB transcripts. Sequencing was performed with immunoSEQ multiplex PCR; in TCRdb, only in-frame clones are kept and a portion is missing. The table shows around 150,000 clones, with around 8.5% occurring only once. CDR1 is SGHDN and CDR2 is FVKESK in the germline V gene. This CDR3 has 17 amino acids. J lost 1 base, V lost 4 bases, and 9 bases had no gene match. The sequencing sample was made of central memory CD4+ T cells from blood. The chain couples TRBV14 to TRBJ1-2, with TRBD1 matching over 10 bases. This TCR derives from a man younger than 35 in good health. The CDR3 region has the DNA TGTGCCAGCAGCCCCTTTTTGGGACAGGGGAGTAACTATGGCTACACCTTC. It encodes CASSPFLGQGSNYGYTF.